These 15 T cell receptor beta chains came from one sample sequenced in a study of T cells in Graves' hyperthyroidism and ophthalmopathy. Amplification of TCR beta CDR3 regions was performed using RNA transcripts as template. TCR CDR3 regions were first amplified by RT-PCR with HTBI primers. TCRdb reprocessed the multiplex PCR reads with MiXCR, giving one entry per CDR3 protein. The sample yields 250,000 or so distinct CDR3 sequences, roughly 15% seen once. The specimen was blood. These receptors all come from a woman aged 40 to 50 with Graves' hyperthyroidism that later progressed to Graves' ophthalmopathy.

For this clonotype: At one of its ends the junction is not consistent with the germline gene, which may arise from a read error. The chain carries TRBV20-1 and TRBJ1-4; no firm D call. The CDR3 is 16 residues long. Germline V gives CDR1 DFQATT, CDR2 SNEGSKA (reference sequence). CDR3: CSARDPGSPTNEKLSF. CDR3 nucleotide sequence: TGCAGTGCTAGAGATCCGGGCAGCCCAACTAATGAAAAACTGTCTTTT.

On this clonotype: One end of the junction does not line up with germline, which may come from a read error. The DNA for the CDR3 is TGCAGTGCTACCGGGACTAGCGCTCCCACAGGTACGCAGTATTTT. Its translation is CSATGTSAPTGTQYF. The V and J genes are TRBV20-1 and TRBJ2-3, with 10 bases lining up with TRBD2. Germline V gives CDR1 DFQATT, CDR2 SNEGSKA (reference sequence). This CDR3 has 15 residues.

This clonotype was counted at least ten times. The chain employs TRBV6-6 and TRBJ2-7; the D gene is possibly TRBD1 (6 bases). The germline V and J ends were trimmed by 2 bases and 3 bases, with 11 bases remaining between them. The CDR3 is 14 residues long. The germline V gene encodes CDR1 MNHNY and CDR2 SVGAGI (reference sequence). The CDR3 DNA is TGTGCCAGCAGTTACATAATGACAGGCTACGAGCAGTACTTC. Its translation: CASSYIMTGYEQYF.

This clonotype has just one count. The chain has TRBV2 and TRBJ1-2; weak D call: TRBD1 (6 bases). Germline V gene sequence: CDR1 SNHLY, CDR2 FYNNEI. The CDR3 is made up of 13 amino acids. V was shortened by 7 bases and J by 0 bases, with 9 bases between the two germline ends. As DNA, the CDR3 is TGTGCCAGCACGGACAGCACTAACTATGGCTACACCTTC. As protein: CASTDSTNYGYTF.

The genes are TRBV27 and TRBJ2-7, with 7 bases identical to TRBD2. Germline-derived CDR1 and CDR2 are MNHEY and SMNVEV (reference sequence). With 8 bases clipped from V and 8 bases from J, the junction kept 18 bases outside the gene matches. The CDR3 length is 15 residues. CDR3 nucleotide sequence: TGTGCCAGCTCATCTTGGGGAGGGCTAGCCGGCAAGCAGTACTTC. It is translated as CASSSWGGLAGKQYF.

This clonotype occurred many times. The chain uses TRBV29-1 and TRBJ1-1; D unresolved. Germline CDR1 reads SQVTM; CDR2 reads ANQGSEA. The CDR3 sequence is 13 residues long. Trimming removed 3 bases at V and 4 bases at J, with 12 bases between. As DNA, the CDR3 is TGCAGCGTTGAGGGAACAAGGTCCACTGAAGCTTTCTTT. This sequence encodes CSVEGTRSTEAFF.

Many counts were recorded for this clonotype. The V gene is TRBV2, the J gene TRBJ1-1; TRBD1 is a possible D gene (5 bases). Germline V lookup: CDR1 SNHLY, CDR2 FYNNEI. The CDR3 runs 15 residues. Between the trimmed V and J ends, which lost 7 bases and 2 bases, there was a span of 17 bases. CDR3 DNA sequence: TGTGCCAGCATTAAATGGTTAACAGGAAACACTGAAGCTTTCTTT. Translated: CASIKWLTGNTEAFF.

The chain has TRBV4-1 and TRBJ2-7; no clear D. From germline, CDR1 is MGHRA and CDR2 YSYEKL. The germline V and J ends were trimmed by 0 bases and 1 base, with 7 bases remaining between them. The CDR3 sequence is 14 residues long. In DNA, the CDR3 is TGCGCCAGCAGCCAAGAGGTAGGGTCCTACGAGCAGTACTTC. Its protein is CASSQEVGSYEQYF.

This clonotype was detected many times. The gene calls are TRBV28 and TRBJ2-7; D may be TRBD2 (5 bases). Per the germline V gene, CDR1 is MDHEN and CDR2 is SYDVKM. Trimming stripped 7 bases from V and 3 bases from J, with 16 bases between. CDR3 length equals 14 residues. The CDR3 DNA follows: TGTGCCAGCACCCAACGGCAGCGGAGCTACGAGCAGTACTTC. This gives the protein CASTQRQRSYEQYF. The full variable domain, completed using reference TRBV28 and TRBJ2-7, is DVKVTQSSRYLVKRTGEKVFLECVQDMDHENMFWYRQDPGLGLRLIYFSYDVKMKEKGDIPEGYSVSREKKERFSLILESASTNQTSMYLCASTQRQRSYEQYFGPGTRLTVT.

The table lists this clonotype with a count of one. This sequence joins TRBV7-2 and TRBJ2-3; 10 nucleotides align to TRBD2. CDR1 and CDR2 (germline): SGHTA, FQGNSA. The CDR3 extends over 15 amino acids. The junction had 10 bases not matched to a gene; V was cut back by 5 bases and J by 8 bases. CDR3 protein: CASSISASGSGTQYF. The CDR3, as DNA: TGTGCCAGCAGCATATCGGCTAGCGGGAGCGGTACGCAGTATTTT.

A note on this clonotype: This sequence may be a read error, since a much larger clone differs from it by one base. The V call is TRBV7-9, the J call TRBJ2-5; D gene ambiguous. Trimming cost V 3 bases and J 1 base, with 12 bases left between them. This CDR3 has 15 amino acids. The germline V gene encodes CDR1 SEHNR and CDR2 FQNEAQ (reference sequence). Here the CDR3 DNA reads TGTGCCAGCAGCTTTAGGTCGGGCAGCCAAGAGACCCAGTACTTC. Translation: CASSFRSGSQETQYF.

This clonotype was observed at least ten times. V usage is TRBV11-2 and J usage is TRBJ2-7; 11 bases align to TRBD2. CDR1 and CDR2 from the germline V gene are SGHAT and FQNNGV. This CDR3 region has 15 residues. After removal of 5 bases from V and 2 bases from J, the junction contained 5 bases not matched to a gene. CDR3 loop: CASSPLAGGTYEQYF. CDR3 DNA sequence: TGTGCCAGCAGCCCCCTAGCGGGAGGAACCTACGAGCAGTACTTC.

This clonotype was counted ten times or more. In DNA form, the CDR3 reads TGTGCCAGCAGCGGGGACAGAAAGGGTGACTATGGCTACACCTTC. This gives the protein CASSGDRKGDYGYTF. The V call is TRBV9, the J call TRBJ1-2; TRBD1 agrees at 7 bases. Germline loops: CDR1 SGDLS, CDR2 YYNGEE. The V and J ends lost 3 bases and 3 bases, in that order; junction bases with no gene match: 8. This CDR3 has 15 residues.

The rearrangement uses TRBV15 and TRBJ1-5; possibly TRBD1 for D (5 bases). The germline V and J ends were trimmed by 4 bases and 6 bases, with 16 bases remaining between them. There are 15 residues in the CDR3. Germline lookup yields CDR1 LNHNV and CDR2 YYDKDF (reference sequence). CDR3 residues: CATSTGGRGIQPQHF. The CDR3 nucleotides are TGTGCCACCAGCACTGGGGGACGGGGGATTCAGCCCCAGCATTTT.

This clonotype was detected many times. The chain uses TRBV24-1 and TRBJ2-3, with a possible D match to TRBD1 (6 bases). Between the trimmed V and J ends, which lost 4 bases and 8 bases, there was a span of 18 bases. CDR1 KGHDR and CDR2 SFDVKD come from the germline V gene. The CDR3 is 15 amino acids. The CDR3 region is CATSDSRSPRGTQYF. CDR3 sequence (DNA): TGTGCCACCAGTGACTCGAGGTCCCCCAGGGGTACGCAGTATTTT.